This T cell receptor (beta chain) emerged from a study of PD-L1 blockade in urothelial cancer. TCRdb keeps only in-frame clones here, not all; method: immunoSEQ multiplex PCR. The sample has under 40,000 clones; roughly 90% are singletons. Looked up from germline, CDR1 is MNHEY and CDR2 is SMNVEV (reference sequence). V was pared by 6 bases and J by 5 bases, with 2 bases between. The CDR3 consists of 10 residues. This clone was detected a few times. This receptor was taken from a man between 65 and 85 years old with urothelial cancer. The chain combines TRBV27 with TRBJ1-5; D gene uncertain. The sequencing here drew on PBMCs, taken around atezolizumab (anti-PD-L1) treatment. The chain's CDR3 is CASSYQPQHF. The DNA of the CDR3 is TGTGCCAGCAGCTATCAGCCCCAGCATTTT.